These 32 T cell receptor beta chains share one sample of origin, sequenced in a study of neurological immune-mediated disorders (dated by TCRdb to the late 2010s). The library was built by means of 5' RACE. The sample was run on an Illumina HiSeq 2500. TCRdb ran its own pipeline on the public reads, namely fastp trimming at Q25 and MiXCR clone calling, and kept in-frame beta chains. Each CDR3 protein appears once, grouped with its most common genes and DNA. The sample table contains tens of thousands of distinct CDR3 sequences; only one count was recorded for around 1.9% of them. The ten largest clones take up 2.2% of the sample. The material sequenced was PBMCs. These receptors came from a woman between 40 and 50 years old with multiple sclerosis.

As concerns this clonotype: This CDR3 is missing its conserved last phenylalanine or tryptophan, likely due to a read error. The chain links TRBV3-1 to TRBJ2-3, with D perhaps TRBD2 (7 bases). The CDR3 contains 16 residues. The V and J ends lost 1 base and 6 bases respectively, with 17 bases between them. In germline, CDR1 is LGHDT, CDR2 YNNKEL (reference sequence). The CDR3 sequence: CASSQGTSGGGDTQYV. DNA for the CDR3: TGTGCCAGCAGCCAAGGAACTTCGGGGGGCGGGGATACGCAGTATGTT.

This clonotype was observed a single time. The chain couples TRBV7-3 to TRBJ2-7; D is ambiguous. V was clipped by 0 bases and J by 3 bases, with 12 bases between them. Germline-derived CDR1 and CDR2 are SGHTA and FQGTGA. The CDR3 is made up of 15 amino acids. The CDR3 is CASSLTSTDYYEQYF. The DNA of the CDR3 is TGTGCCAGCAGCTTAACGTCGACGGATTACTACGAGCAGTACTTC.

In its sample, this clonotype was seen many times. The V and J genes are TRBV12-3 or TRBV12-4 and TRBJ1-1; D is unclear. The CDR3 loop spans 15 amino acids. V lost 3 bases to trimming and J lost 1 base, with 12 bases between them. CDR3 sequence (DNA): TGTGCCAGCAGTTTTGCCGGGAGACCGAACACTGAAGCTTTCTTT. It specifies CASSFAGRPNTEAFF.

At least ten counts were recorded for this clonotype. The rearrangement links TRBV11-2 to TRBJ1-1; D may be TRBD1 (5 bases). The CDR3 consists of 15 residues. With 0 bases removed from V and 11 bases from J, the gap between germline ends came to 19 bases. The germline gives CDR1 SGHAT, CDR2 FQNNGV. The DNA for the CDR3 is TGTGCCAGCAGCTTAGAGCCTCGGGGGGGGAGGGTCGCTTTCTTT. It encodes CASSLEPRGGRVAFF. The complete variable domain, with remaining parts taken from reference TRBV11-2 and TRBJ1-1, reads EAGVAQSPRYKIIEKRQSVAFWCNPISGHATLYWYQQILGQGPKLLIQFQNNGVVDDSQLPKDRFSAERLKGVDSTLKIQPAKLEDSAVYLCASSLEPRGGRVAFFGQGTRLTVV.

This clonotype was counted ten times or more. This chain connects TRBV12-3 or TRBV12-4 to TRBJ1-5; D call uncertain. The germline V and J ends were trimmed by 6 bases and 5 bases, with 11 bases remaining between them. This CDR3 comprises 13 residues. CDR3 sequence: CASSPNSDQPQHF. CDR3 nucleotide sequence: TGTGCCAGCAGCCCAAATTCGGATCAGCCCCAGCATTTT.

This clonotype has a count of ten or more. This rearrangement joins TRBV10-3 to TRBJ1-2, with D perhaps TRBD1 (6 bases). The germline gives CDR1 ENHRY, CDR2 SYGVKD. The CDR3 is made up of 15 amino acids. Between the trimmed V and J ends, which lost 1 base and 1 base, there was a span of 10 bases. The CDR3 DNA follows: TGTGCCATCAGTGAGTGGGACACTAGTAACTATGGCTACACCTTC. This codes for CAISEWDTSNYGYTF.

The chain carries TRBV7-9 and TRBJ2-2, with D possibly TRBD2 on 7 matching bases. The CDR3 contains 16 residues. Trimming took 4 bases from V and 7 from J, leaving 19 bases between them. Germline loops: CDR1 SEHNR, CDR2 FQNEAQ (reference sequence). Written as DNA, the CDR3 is TGTGCCAGCAGCTACTTTTGGCGGGGGCGCGGCGGGGAGCTGTTTTTT. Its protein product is CASSYFWRGRGGELFF.

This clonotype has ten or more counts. The CDR3 nucleotides read TGCAGTGCTAGAGATCACCCTGAGCAGTTCTTC. Translated: CSARDHPEQFF. This rearrangement joins TRBV20-1 to TRBJ2-1; no clear D gene. The germline gives CDR1 DFQATT, CDR2 SNEGSKA (reference sequence). Trimming pared 0 bases from V and 9 bases from J, leaving 6 bases between. The CDR3 sequence is 11 residues long.

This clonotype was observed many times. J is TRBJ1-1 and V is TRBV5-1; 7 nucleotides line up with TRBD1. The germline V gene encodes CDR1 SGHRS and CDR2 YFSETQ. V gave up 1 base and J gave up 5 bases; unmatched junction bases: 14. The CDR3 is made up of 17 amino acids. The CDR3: CASSLFPGAGQWTEAFF. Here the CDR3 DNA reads TGCGCCAGCAGCTTGTTTCCTGGGGCGGGACAGTGGACTGAAGCTTTCTTT.

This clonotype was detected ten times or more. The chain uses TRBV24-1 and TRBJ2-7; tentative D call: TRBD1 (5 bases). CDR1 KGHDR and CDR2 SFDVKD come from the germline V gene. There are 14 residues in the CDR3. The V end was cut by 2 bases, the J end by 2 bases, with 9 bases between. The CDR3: CATSDSATAYEQYF. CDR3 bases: TGTGCCACCAGTGATTCGGCGACAGCCTACGAGCAGTACTTC.

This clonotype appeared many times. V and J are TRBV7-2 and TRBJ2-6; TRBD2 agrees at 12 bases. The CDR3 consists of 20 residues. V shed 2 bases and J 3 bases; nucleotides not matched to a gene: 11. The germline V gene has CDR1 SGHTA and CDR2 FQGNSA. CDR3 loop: CASSLPGLAGLRGGANVLTF. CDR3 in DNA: TGTGCCAGCAGCTTACCGGGACTAGCGGGCCTACGCGGTGGGGCCAACGTCCTGACTTTC.

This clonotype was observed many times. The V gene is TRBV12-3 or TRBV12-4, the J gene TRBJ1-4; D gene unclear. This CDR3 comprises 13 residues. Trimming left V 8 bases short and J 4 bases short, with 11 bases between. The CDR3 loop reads CASARGINEKLFF. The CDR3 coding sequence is TGTGCCAGCGCGCGAGGGATTAATGAAAAACTGTTTTTT.

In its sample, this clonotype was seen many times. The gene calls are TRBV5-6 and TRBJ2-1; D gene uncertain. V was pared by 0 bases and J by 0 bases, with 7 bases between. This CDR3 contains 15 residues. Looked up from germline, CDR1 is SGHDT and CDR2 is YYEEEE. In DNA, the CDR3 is TGTGCCAGCAGCTTGGAGTTAAGCTCCTACAATGAGCAGTTCTTC. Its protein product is CASSLELSSYNEQFF.

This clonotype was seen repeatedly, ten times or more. The CDR3: CATPGAPNYGYTF. CDR3 DNA: TGTGCCACGCCAGGGGCCCCTAACTATGGCTACACCTTC. The chain links TRBV7-6 to TRBJ1-2; maybe TRBD1 (6 bases). Germline CDR1 and CDR2: SGHVS and FNYEAQ. The CDR3 totals 13 residues. Trimming removed 10 bases from V and 0 bases from J, with 12 bases in between.

CDR3: CSARDFGGLTYEQYF. The CDR3 region has the DNA TGCAGTGCTAGAGATTTTGGGGGGCTGACCTACGAGCAGTACTTC. This chain joins TRBV20-1 and TRBJ2-7, with D perhaps being TRBD1 or TRBD2 (6 bases each). The CDR3 runs 15 residues. The germline V and J ends were trimmed by 0 bases and 2 bases, with 14 bases remaining between them. From germline, CDR1 is DFQATT and CDR2 SNEGSKA (reference sequence).

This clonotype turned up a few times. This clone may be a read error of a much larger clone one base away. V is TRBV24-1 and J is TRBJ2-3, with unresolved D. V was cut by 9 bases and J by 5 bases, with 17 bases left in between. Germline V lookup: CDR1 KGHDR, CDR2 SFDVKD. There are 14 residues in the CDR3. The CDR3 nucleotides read TGTGCCACCGAGGCCAGAGACTCCAAAGATACGCAGTATTTT. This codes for CATEARDSKDTQYF.

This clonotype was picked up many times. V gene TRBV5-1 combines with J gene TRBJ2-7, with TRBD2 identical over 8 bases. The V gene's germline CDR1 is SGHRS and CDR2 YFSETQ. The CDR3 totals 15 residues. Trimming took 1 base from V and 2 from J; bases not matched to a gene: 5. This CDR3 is CASSLLAGTAYEQYF. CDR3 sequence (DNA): TGCGCCAGCAGCTTGCTAGCGGGCACAGCCTACGAGCAGTACTTC.

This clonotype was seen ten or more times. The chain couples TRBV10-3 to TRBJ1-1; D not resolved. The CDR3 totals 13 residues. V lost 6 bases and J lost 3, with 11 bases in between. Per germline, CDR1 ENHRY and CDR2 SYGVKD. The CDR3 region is CAIRAREDTEAFF. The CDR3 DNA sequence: TGTGCCATCAGGGCCCGGGAGGACACTGAAGCTTTCTTT.

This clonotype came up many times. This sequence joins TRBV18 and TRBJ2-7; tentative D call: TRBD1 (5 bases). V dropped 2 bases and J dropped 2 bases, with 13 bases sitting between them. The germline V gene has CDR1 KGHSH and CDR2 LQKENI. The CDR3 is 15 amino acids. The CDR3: CASSPSPIQAYEQYF. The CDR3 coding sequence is TGTGCCAGCTCACCAAGCCCCATACAGGCCTACGAGCAGTACTTC.

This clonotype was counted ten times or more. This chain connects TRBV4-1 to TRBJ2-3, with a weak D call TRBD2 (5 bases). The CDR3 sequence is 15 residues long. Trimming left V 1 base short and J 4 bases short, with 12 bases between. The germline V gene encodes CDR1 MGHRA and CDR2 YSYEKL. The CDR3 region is CASSQVVTTPDTQYF. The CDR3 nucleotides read TGCGCCAGCAGCCAAGTGGTGACTACCCCAGATACGCAGTATTTT.

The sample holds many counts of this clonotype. The CDR3 DNA reads as TGTGCCAGCAGTTACGGGTCTGCTAACTATGGCTACACCTTC. This codes for CASSYGSANYGYTF. The V call is TRBV6-5, the J call TRBJ1-2; D gene unclear. The CDR3 spans 14 residues. In germline, CDR1 is MNHEY, CDR2 SVGAGI. V shed 2 bases and J shed 0 bases, with 7 bases lying between them.

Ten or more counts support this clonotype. CDR3 bases: TGTGCCAGCCAGGAGTATGCAGGTACCTACGAGCAGTACTTC. Translated: CASQEYAGTYEQYF. J is TRBJ2-7 and V is TRBV27; D gene uncertain. Germline loops: CDR1 MNHEY, CDR2 SMNVEV (reference sequence). The V end was cut by 8 bases, the J end by 2 bases, with 16 bases between. The CDR3 covers 14 residues.

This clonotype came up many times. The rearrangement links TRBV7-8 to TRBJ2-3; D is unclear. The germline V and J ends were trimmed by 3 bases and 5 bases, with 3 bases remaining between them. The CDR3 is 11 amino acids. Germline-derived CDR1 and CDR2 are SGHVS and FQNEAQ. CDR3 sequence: CASSFGDTQYF. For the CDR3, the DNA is TGTGCCAGCAGCTTTGGAGATACGCAGTATTTT.

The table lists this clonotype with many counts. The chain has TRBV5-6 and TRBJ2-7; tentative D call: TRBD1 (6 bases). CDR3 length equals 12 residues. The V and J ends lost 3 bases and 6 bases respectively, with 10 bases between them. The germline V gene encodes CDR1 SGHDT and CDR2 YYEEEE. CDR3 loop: CASSSGTFEQYF. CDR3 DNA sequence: TGTGCCAGCAGCTCCGGGACATTCGAGCAGTACTTC.

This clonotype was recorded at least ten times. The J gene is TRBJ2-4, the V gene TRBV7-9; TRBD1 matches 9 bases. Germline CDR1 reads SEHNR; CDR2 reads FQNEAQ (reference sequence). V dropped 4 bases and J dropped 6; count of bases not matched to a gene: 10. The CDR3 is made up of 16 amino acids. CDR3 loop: CASSSHRGRDLNIQYF. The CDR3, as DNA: TGTGCCAGCAGCTCCCACAGGGGGCGAGATTTAAACATTCAGTACTTC.

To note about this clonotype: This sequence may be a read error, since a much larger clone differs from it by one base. The CDR3 loop is CASNADMNTEAFF. CDR3 DNA sequence: TGTGCCAGCAACGCGGATATGAACACTGAAGCTTTCTTT. This rearrangement joins TRBV2 to TRBJ1-1; D not resolved. The CDR3 contains 13 residues. V gave up 7 bases and J gave up 0 bases, with 9 bases separating them. CDR1 is SNHLY and CDR2 is FYNNEI in the germline V gene. Combining the CDR3 with reference TRBV2 and TRBJ1-1 gives the whole variable domain EPEVTQTPSHQVTQMGQEVILRCVPISNHLYFYWYRQILGQKVEFLVSFYNNEISEKSEIFDDQFSVERPDGSNFTLKIRSTKLEDSAMYFCASNADMNTEAFFGQGTRLTVV.

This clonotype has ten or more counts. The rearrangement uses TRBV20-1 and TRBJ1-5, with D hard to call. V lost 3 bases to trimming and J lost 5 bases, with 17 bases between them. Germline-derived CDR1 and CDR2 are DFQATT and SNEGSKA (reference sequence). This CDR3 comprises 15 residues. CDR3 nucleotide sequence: TGCAGTGCTAGCAGTGGTTCGTCGGGGTATCAGCCCCAGCATTTT. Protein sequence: CSASSGSSGYQPQHF.

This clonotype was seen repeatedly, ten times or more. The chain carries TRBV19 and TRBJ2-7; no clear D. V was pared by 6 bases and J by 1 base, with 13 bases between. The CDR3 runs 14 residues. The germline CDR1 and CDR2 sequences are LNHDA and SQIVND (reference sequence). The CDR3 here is CASSSGLRSYEQYF. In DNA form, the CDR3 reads TGTGCCAGTAGCTCGGGCTTACGGTCCTACGAGCAGTACTTC.

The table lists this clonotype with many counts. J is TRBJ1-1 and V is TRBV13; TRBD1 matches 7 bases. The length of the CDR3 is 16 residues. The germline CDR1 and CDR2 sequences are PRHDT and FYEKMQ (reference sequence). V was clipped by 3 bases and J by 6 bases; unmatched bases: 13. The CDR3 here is CASSFNPATGTAEAFF. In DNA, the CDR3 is TGTGCCAGCAGCTTTAACCCGGCGACAGGGACCGCTGAAGCTTTCTTT.

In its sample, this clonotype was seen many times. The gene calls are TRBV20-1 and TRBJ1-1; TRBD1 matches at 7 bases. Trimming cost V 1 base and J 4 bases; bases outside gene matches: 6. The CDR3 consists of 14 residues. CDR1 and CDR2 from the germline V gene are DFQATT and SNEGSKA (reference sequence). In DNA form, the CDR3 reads TGCAGTGCTAGAGGACAGGGTCGAGTCACTGAAGCTTTCTTT. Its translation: CSARGQGRVTEAFF.

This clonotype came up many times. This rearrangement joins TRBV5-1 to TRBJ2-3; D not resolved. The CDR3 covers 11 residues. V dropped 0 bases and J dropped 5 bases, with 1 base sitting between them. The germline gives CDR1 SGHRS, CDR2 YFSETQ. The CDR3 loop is CASSLEDTQYF. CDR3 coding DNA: TGCGCCAGCAGCTTGGAAGATACGCAGTATTTT. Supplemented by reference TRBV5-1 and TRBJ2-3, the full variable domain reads KAGVTQTPRYLIKTRGQQVTLSCSPISGHRSVSWYQQTPGQGLQFLFEYFSETQRNKGNFPGRFSGRQFSNSRSEMNVSTLELGDSALYLCASSLEDTQYFGPGTRLTVL.

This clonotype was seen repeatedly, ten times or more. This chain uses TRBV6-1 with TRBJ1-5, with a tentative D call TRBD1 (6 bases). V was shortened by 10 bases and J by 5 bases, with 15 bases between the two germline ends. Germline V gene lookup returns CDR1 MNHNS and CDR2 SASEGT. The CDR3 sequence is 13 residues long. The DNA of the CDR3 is TGTGCCACCCAAACACAGGGAGATCAGCCCCAGCATTTT. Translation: CATQTQGDQPQHF.